This T cell receptor beta chain was retrieved from a study of blood T cell repertoires in COVID-19. Study-wide background: Samples representing acute and convalescent COVID-19 were sourced from the United States, Italy and Spain.

CDR3 length: 14 residues. V was cut by 4 bases and J by 2 bases, with 11 bases left in between. The germline V gene encodes CDR1 SGHRS and CDR2 YFSETQ. Original analysis: Amplified reference gene primers provided the basis for estimating nucleated cell counts. The method was immunoSEQ multiplex PCR; TCRdb's version includes in-frame clones alone and lacks a portion of them. The V and J calls and the clone size are those of that table, but D and trimming were determined from the DNA. Of 40,000 or so clones detected, about 85% appear once; the ten largest clones hold 4% to 5%. The sample was peripheral blood. The chain employs TRBV5-1 and TRBJ2-3, with D hard to call. This sequence originates from a man in his 60s with acute or convalescent COVID-19. CDR3 coding DNA: TGCGCCAGCAGCCCCAACTACCTCACAGATACGCAGTATTTT. Translating it yields CASSPNYLTDTQYF.